The 9 T cell receptor beta chains listed next were all sequenced from one sample in a study of T cells in Graves' hyperthyroidism and ophthalmopathy. Amplification targeted TCR beta CDR3 regions from RNA transcripts. Researchers ran a first-round RT-PCR on the TCR CDR3 using the HTBI primer set. TCRdb recomputed calls from the multiplex PCR reads with MiXCR, one row per CDR3 protein. The sample lists about 760,000 distinct CDR3 sequences, about a third occurring once. Input material: blood. The receptors were gathered from a woman in her thirties or forties with Graves' hyperthyroidism.

This clonotype has at least ten counts. The chain carries TRBV24-1 and TRBJ1-2; possible D gene TRBD1, 5 bases. This CDR3 contains 13 residues. Germline V CDR1 and CDR2: KGHDR, SFDVKD. Trimming shortened V by 3 bases and J by 6 bases, and 10 bases separated the two germline ends. In nucleotides, the CDR3 is TGTGCCACCAGTGATCCGGACACCCATGGCTACACCTTC. Translated: CATSDPDTHGYTF.

Only a few counts were recorded for this clonotype. This chain joins TRBV2 and TRBJ1-2; TRBD1 is a possible D gene (5 bases). Trimming removed 5 bases from V and 0 bases from J, with 19 bases in between. The CDR3 runs 17 residues. Germline lookup yields CDR1 SNHLY and CDR2 FYNNEI. Here the CDR3 reads CASSYSRGHNANYGYTF. CDR3 sequence (DNA): TGTGCCAGCAGTTACTCTCGGGGCCACAACGCTAACTATGGCTACACCTTC.

This clonotype was found a few times. The chain joins TRBV6-5 to TRBJ1-2; D remains ambiguous. CDR3 length: 14 amino acids. Germline lookup yields CDR1 MNHEY and CDR2 SVGAGI. V lost 5 bases and J lost 4, with 14 bases in between. CDR3 DNA: TGTGCCAGCAGTGAAGAAACCGGGATCTATGGCTACACCTTC. Amino acid sequence: CASSEETGIYGYTF.

This clonotype was counted at least ten times. The chain employs TRBV7-8 and TRBJ2-6; TRBD2 matches 7 bases. CDR3 length equals 18 residues. Per the germline V gene, CDR1 is SGHVS and CDR2 is FQNEAQ. J lost 7 bases, V lost 0 bases, and 12 bases had no gene match. CDR3 nucleotide sequence: TGTGCCAGCAGCTTAGCAGGCGGTGTTAGGGAGGGAGCCAACGTCCTGACTTTC. Its translation is CASSLAGGVREGANVLTF.

This clonotype came up many times. The chain is built from TRBV10-3 and TRBJ1-2; TRBD1 is a possible D gene (5 bases). V lost 0 bases and J lost 6, with 11 bases in between. The length of the CDR3 is 14 residues. The V gene's germline CDR1 is ENHRY and CDR2 SYGVKD. The CDR3 is CAISESDGGDGYTF. As DNA, the CDR3 is TGTGCCATCAGTGAGTCAGATGGAGGGGATGGCTACACCTTC.

This clonotype was counted ten times or more. This sequence joins TRBV20-1 and TRBJ2-7; 9 nucleotides line up with TRBD1. Trimming took 3 bases from V and 4 from J; bases not matched to a gene: 10. The CDR3 spans 15 residues. Germline lookup yields CDR1 DFQATT and CDR2 SNEGSKA (reference sequence). The DNA of the CDR3 is TGCAGTGCTAGTAGGACAGGGGAGAATCTGTACGAGCAGTACTTC. Protein: CSASRTGENLYEQYF.

Ten or more counts support this clonotype. The CDR3 spells CSVEDRGLMNTEAFF. DNA of the CDR3: TGCAGCGTTGAAGATCGGGGCCTCATGAACACTGAAGCTTTCTTT. The chain combines TRBV29-1 with TRBJ1-1; D may be TRBD1 (5 bases). CDR1 is SQVTM, CDR2 ANQGSEA, per germline. Trimming cost V 0 bases and J 0 bases, with 11 bases left between them. The CDR3 is made up of 15 amino acids.

The CDR3 loop reads CASSEPGVLEAFF. CDR3 DNA: TGCGCCAGCAGTGAACCAGGGGTCCTTGAAGCTTTCTTT. This chain links TRBV10-1 with TRBJ1-1; D is perhaps TRBD1 (6 bases). The CDR3 is made up of 13 amino acids. CDR1 and CDR2 (germline): WNHNN, SYGVQD (reference sequence). V lost 3 bases and J lost 7, with 12 bases in between.

The rearrangement joins TRBV6-1 to TRBJ2-2, with 9 bases lining up with TRBD2. CDR3 length equals 13 residues. Germline CDR1 and CDR2: MNHNS and SASEGT. J gave up 5 bases and V 8 bases, and 3 bases lay outside the gene matches. As DNA, the CDR3 is TGTGCCAGCCTGAGCGGGGGGACCGGGGAGCTGTTTTTT. Translating gives CASLSGGTGELFF.